What follows are 26 T cell receptor beta chains derived from one specimen sequenced in a study of response to subunit inactivated influenza vaccine. TCRdb fed the RT-PCR reads into MiXCR, producing one record per CDR3 protein. The profile covers roughly 760,000 distinct CDR3 sequences, with 21% appearing a single time and 10% taken by the ten largest. Sequences were derived from PBMCs from blood, sampled 4 to 6 days after vaccination. These TCRs come from a man aged 45-65 years who received an inactivated influenza vaccine.

This clonotype was seen a few times. The chain combines TRBV29-1 with TRBJ1-2; the D is unclear. CDR1 and CDR2 (germline): SQVTM, ANQGSEA. V lost 6 bases and J lost 5, with 10 bases in between. The CDR3 is made up of 11 amino acids. CDR3 loop: CSVLGPYGYTF. CDR3 sequence (DNA): TGCAGCGTCCTCGGGCCGTATGGCTACACCTTC.

The V gene is TRBV24-1, the J gene TRBJ2-3, with 11 bases that match TRBD1. The V gene end was trimmed by 4 bases and the J gene end by 4 bases; junction bases not matched to a gene: 6. Germline CDR1 and CDR2: KGHDR and SFDVKD. CDR3 size: 16 residues. The DNA of the CDR3 is TGTGCCACCAGTGAAATGGACAGGGGGCAGGCAGATACGCAGTATTTT. Translation gives CATSEMDRGQADTQYF.

This clonotype was seen more than once but under ten times. V gene TRBV6-1 combines with J gene TRBJ2-3; D gene unclear. The CDR3 totals 15 residues. The V gene's germline CDR1 is MNHNS and CDR2 SASEGT. V lost 6 bases and J 2 bases, leaving 15 bases between the germline ends. This CDR3 is CASRPLGTSTDTQYF. The CDR3 region has the DNA TGTGCCAGCAGGCCCCTAGGAACGTCCACAGATACGCAGTATTTT.

This clonotype was counted between two and nine times. The junction departs from the called germline gene at one end, perhaps through a read error. The rearrangement links TRBV5-1 to TRBJ1-1; D possibly corresponds to TRBD1 (6 bases). The CDR3 runs 16 residues. Germline assignment: CDR1 SGHRS and CDR2 YFSETQ. The CDR3 nucleotides read TGCGCCAGCAGCTTGACGGTTGGGGGGCGGAACGCTGAAGCTTTCTTT. Translation: CASSLTVGGRNAEAFF. Filled out from reference TRBV5-1 and TRBJ1-1, the complete variable domain reads KAGVTQTPRYLIKTRGQQVTLSCSPISGHRSVSWYQQTPGQGLQFLFEYFSETQRNKGNFPGRFSGRQFSNSRSEMNVSTLELGDSALYLCASSLTVGGRNAEAFFGQGTRLTVV.

V gene TRBV7-8 combines with J gene TRBJ2-1; 12 nucleotides agree with TRBD1. Unmatched junction bases numbered 5, after V lost 5 bases and J lost 6 bases. The CDR3 contains 15 residues. Germline CDR1 and CDR2: SGHVS and FQNEAQ. The CDR3 DNA sequence: TGTGCCAGCAGCGGGGACAGGGGGCCCTTCAATGAGCAGTTCTTC. Encoded protein: CASSGDRGPFNEQFF.

This clonotype was counted between two and nine times. The J gene is TRBJ2-3, the V gene TRBV7-9, with D perhaps TRBD1 or TRBD2 (5 bases each). CDR3 length: 17 residues. Between the trimmed V and J ends, which lost 4 bases and 0 bases, there was a span of 17 bases. Germline V gives CDR1 SEHNR, CDR2 FQNEAQ (reference sequence). The CDR3 sequence is CASSWPGAVPSTDTQYF. DNA for the CDR3: TGTGCCAGCAGCTGGCCCGGGGCAGTTCCTAGCACAGATACGCAGTATTTT.

In its sample, this clonotype was seen a few times. J is TRBJ1-5 and V is TRBV6-1; no clear D gene. The CDR3 has 15 amino acids. The V end lost 6 bases, the J end lost 3 bases, and 15 bases lay between the germline ends. Germline V gene lookup returns CDR1 MNHNS and CDR2 SASEGT. As DNA, the CDR3 is TGTGCCAGCAGCTCCCCCTTGGAGTTCAATCAGCCCCAGCATTTT. It is translated as CASSSPLEFNQPQHF.

The chain joins TRBV7-9 to TRBJ2-7, with 7 bases aligning to TRBD2. The CDR3 covers 15 residues. Germline V gene lookup returns CDR1 SEHNR and CDR2 FQNEAQ (reference sequence). With V trimmed by 1 base and J by 3 bases, 6 bases remained unmatched. The CDR3 bases are TGTGCCAGCAGCTTAGGTCTAGCGGAGAACTACGAGCAGTACTTC. Its protein product is CASSLGLAENYEQYF.

This clonotype was detected only a few times. This sequence joins TRBV6-1 and TRBJ2-1, with D possibly TRBD1 on 5 matching bases. The V gene's germline CDR1 is MNHNS and CDR2 SASEGT. V lost 5 bases to trimming and J lost 8 bases, with 19 bases between them. This CDR3 is built from 15 residues. In DNA form, the CDR3 reads TGTGCCAGCAGTCAGGGTCCTACCCTACAATATGAGCAGTTCTTC. Encoded protein: CASSQGPTLQYEQFF.

This clonotype appeared a few times. The rearrangement joins TRBV6-1 to TRBJ2-2; TRBD1 might be the D (5 bases). The CDR3 runs 15 residues. The V gene lost 5 bases and the J gene lost 0 bases, with 10 bases spanning the gap. Germline V gene lookup returns CDR1 MNHNS and CDR2 SASEGT. This CDR3 is CASSSRVANTGELFF. The CDR3 region has the DNA TGTGCCAGCAGTAGCAGGGTAGCGAACACCGGGGAGCTGTTTTTT.

This rearrangement joins TRBV4-2 to TRBJ1-1, with no clear D. The CDR3 loop spans 15 amino acids. Germline CDR1 and CDR2: LGHNA and YNFKEQ. V lost 7 bases to trimming and J lost 0 bases, with 15 bases between them. This CDR3 reads CASTQAQFMNTEAFF. CDR3 DNA: TGTGCCAGCACCCAGGCTCAGTTCATGAACACTGAAGCTTTCTTT.

CDR3 amino acids: CASSLSGTGLGETQYF. As DNA, the CDR3 is TGTGCCAGCAGCTTATCCGGGACAGGCCTCGGGGAGACCCAGTACTTC. V usage is TRBV7-9 and J usage is TRBJ2-5, with 8 bases matching TRBD1. J gave up 5 bases and V 2 bases, and 10 bases lay outside the gene matches. The CDR3 is made up of 16 amino acids. CDR1 is SEHNR, CDR2 FQNEAQ, per germline (reference sequence).

V gene TRBV20-1 combines with J gene TRBJ2-1; 9 positions agree with TRBD1. In germline, CDR1 is DFQATT, CDR2 SNEGSKA (reference sequence). CDR3 length: 15 residues. Trimming at V came to 1 base and at J to 3 bases, leaving 4 bases not matched to a gene. CDR3 sequence reads: CSARGTGDNYNEQFF. CDR3 sequence (DNA): TGCAGTGCTAGAGGGACAGGGGACAACTACAATGAGCAGTTCTTC.

This clonotype came up a few times. The chain carries TRBV7-8 and TRBJ1-1; D unresolved. The CDR3 contains 16 residues. Germline V gene sequence: CDR1 SGHVS, CDR2 FQNEAQ. The V end lost 2 bases, the J end lost 0 bases, and 13 bases lay between the germline ends. CDR3 protein: CASSLYAGLLNTEAFF. CDR3 nucleotide sequence: TGTGCCAGCAGCTTATACGCCGGCCTTTTGAACACTGAAGCTTTCTTT.

This rearrangement joins TRBV21-1 to TRBJ1-1; TRBD1, the table's D call, was not compared with the DNA. TRBV21-1 is classified as a pseudogene. CDR3 size: 13 residues. The CDR3 nucleotides are TGTGCCAGCAGCAGCGAGGGGACCCCTGAAGCTTTCTTT. As protein: CASSSEGTPEAFF.

J is TRBJ1-6 and V is TRBV4-1; no clear D. This CDR3 is built from 17 residues. CDR1 is MGHRA, CDR2 YSYEKL, per germline. Trimming pared 0 bases from V and 3 bases from J, leaving 12 bases between. CDR3 sequence: CASSQDPKTLYNSPLHF. The CDR3 bases are TGCGCCAGCAGCCAAGATCCTAAGACCCTCTATAATTCACCCCTCCACTTT.

This clonotype was detected a few times. The genes are TRBV29-1 and TRBJ2-5; D gene uncertain. Per germline, CDR1 SQVTM and CDR2 ANQGSEA. V lost 4 bases and J lost 5, with 11 bases in between. The CDR3 is 12 amino acids. The CDR3 DNA sequence: TGCAGCGTTGGCGTCTTCAGGGAGACCCAGTACTTC. Protein sequence: CSVGVFRETQYF.

The chain uses TRBV12-3 or TRBV12-4 and TRBJ2-2, with D perhaps matching TRBD2 (6 bases). V was pared by 6 bases and J by 3 bases, with 20 bases between. This CDR3 has 17 residues. The CDR3: CASSVKSRDLYTGELFF. The CDR3 nucleotides are TGTGCCAGCAGCGTTAAATCCCGGGACTTATACACCGGGGAGCTGTTTTTT.

The chain carries TRBV7-2 and TRBJ2-1, with D unresolved. From germline, CDR1 is SGHTA and CDR2 FQGNSA. V lost 8 bases, J lost 0 bases, and 35 bases lay in between. The CDR3 spans 22 residues. DNA for the CDR3: TGTGCCAGCGAGAGGCCCCAGCACCATCAACCCACCAAACGGAGCTCCTACAATGAGCAGTTCTTC. Translated: CASERPQHHQPTKRSSYNEQFF. Based on the CDR3 plus reference TRBV7-2 and TRBJ2-1, the full variable domain is GAGVSQSPSNKVTEKGKDVELRCDPISGHTALYWYRQSLGQGLEFLIYFQGNSAPDKSGLPSDRFSAERTGGSVSTLTIQRTQQEDSAVYLCASERPQHHQPTKRSSYNEQFFGPGTRLTVL.

The rearrangement uses TRBV6-2 or TRBV6-3 and TRBJ2-1, with TRBD1 identical over 10 bases. The V gene's germline CDR1 is MNHEY and CDR2 SVGEGT. J was trimmed by 0 bases and V by 4 bases; bases with no gene match: 6. CDR3 length equals 17 residues. CDR3 coding DNA: TGTGCCAGCAGTTGGGACAGGGGCTCGAGCTCCTACAATGAGCAGTTCTTC. It encodes CASSWDRGSSSYNEQFF.

V usage is TRBV20-1 and J usage is TRBJ2-7; D may be TRBD1 (5 bases). Germline lookup yields CDR1 DFQATT and CDR2 SNEGSKA (reference sequence). V dropped 3 bases and J dropped 2 bases, with 17 bases sitting between them. This CDR3 region has 15 residues. The CDR3 sequence is CSASFPARATYEQYF. CDR3 bases: TGCAGTGCTAGTTTCCCCGCCAGGGCAACCTACGAGCAGTACTTC.

This sequence joins TRBV9 and TRBJ2-5; TRBD2 agrees at 8 bases. CDR3 length: 13 residues. The V gene's germline CDR1 is SGDLS and CDR2 YYNGEE. The junction had 1 base not matched to a gene; V was cut back by 3 bases and J by 3 bases. The CDR3 DNA reads as TGTGCCAGCAGCGGTAGCGGGAAAGAGACCCAGTACTTC. It is translated as CASSGSGKETQYF.

This clonotype was detected many times. This chain joins TRBV29-1 and TRBJ1-1; D unclear. Germline CDR1 is SQVTM and CDR2 is ANQGSEA. The CDR3 is 11 residues long. V shed 8 bases and J shed 1 base, with 8 bases lying between them. DNA for the CDR3: TGCAGCTCGAAAGAGAACACTGAAGCTTTCTTT. Translated: CSSKENTEAFF.

This clonotype was seen a few times. The gene calls are TRBV12-3 or TRBV12-4 and TRBJ1-5; D gene uncertain. This CDR3 spans 16 amino acids. V was pared by 1 base and J by 0 bases, with 10 bases between. This chain's CDR3 is CASSLGPADSNQPQHF. The CDR3 DNA sequence: TGTGCCAGCAGTTTAGGACCGGCGGATAGCAATCAGCCCCAGCATTTT.

This rearrangement joins TRBV6-2 or TRBV6-3 to TRBJ1-5; D gene ambiguous. CDR3 length: 15 residues. Trimming removed 7 bases at V and 3 bases at J, with 16 bases between. CDR1 and CDR2 from the germline V gene are MNHEY and SVGEGT. The CDR3 loop is CASTGGGVYNQPQHF. The CDR3 bases are TGTGCCAGCACTGGAGGTGGGGTGTACAATCAGCCCCAGCATTTT.

As regards this clonotype: The junction and the germline gene differ at one end; a read error may be behind it. V usage is TRBV24-1 and J usage is TRBJ2-3, with D possibly being TRBD2 (6 bases). The CDR3 spans 14 residues. Per the germline V gene, CDR1 is KGHDR and CDR2 is SFDVKD. Here the CDR3 DNA reads TGTGCCACCAGTGATTTCGGGGGATCAGATACGCAGTCTTTT. It translates to CATSDFGGSDTQSF.